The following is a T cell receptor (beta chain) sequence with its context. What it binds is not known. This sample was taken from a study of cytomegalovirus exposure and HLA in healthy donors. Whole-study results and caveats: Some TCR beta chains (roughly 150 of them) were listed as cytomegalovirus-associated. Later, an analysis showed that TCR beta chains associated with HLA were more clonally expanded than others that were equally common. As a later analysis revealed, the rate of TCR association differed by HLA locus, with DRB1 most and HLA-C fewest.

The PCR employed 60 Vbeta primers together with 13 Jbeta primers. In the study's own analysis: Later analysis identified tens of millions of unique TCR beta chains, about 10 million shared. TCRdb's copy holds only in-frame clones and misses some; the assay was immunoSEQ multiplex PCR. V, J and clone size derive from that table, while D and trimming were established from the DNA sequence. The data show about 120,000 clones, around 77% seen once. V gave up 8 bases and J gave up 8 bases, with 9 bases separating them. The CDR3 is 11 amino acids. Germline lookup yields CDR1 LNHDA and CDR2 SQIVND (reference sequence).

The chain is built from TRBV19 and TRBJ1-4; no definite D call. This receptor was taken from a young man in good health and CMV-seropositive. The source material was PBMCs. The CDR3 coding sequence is TGTGCCAGTGGGGAGGTGGAAAAACTGTTTTTT. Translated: CASGEVEKLFF.